Listed below are T cell receptor beta chains from one sample, sequenced in a study of beta chain features in type 1 diabetes. Repertoires were generated with immunoSEQ multiplex PCR, while TCRdb's copy carries only in-frame clones and drops some. The sample shows 620,000 or so clones, 15% to 18% of them seen only once. Sample: naive CD4+ T cells from blood. The source of these receptors is a young man in good health. CDR3s include the opening cysteine and the closing phenylalanine or tryptophan. The D gene is left open where the match is weak. A clone size is listed for some rows: how often the clone was seen (once, few, many), or a class if it is expanded.

d_gene: NA
j_gene: TRBJ2-6
v_gene: TRBV25-1
abundance: NA
CDR3aa: CASSLFSGANVLTF
CDR3nt: TGTGCCAGCAGCTTGTTCTCTGGGGCCAACGTCCTGACTTTC

d_gene: TRBD1
j_gene: TRBJ1-1
v_gene: TRBV10-3
abundance: few
CDR3aa: CAIGEEGAPEAFF
CDR3nt: TGTGCCATCGGCGAGGAGGGGGCTCCTGAAGCTTTCTTT

d_gene: TRBD1
j_gene: TRBJ2-3
v_gene: TRBV5-1
abundance: NA
CDR3aa: CASSLDGTGLPTDTQYF
CDR3nt: TGCGCCAGCAGCTTGGACGGGACAGGTTTGCCCACAGATACGCAGTATTTT

d_gene: TRBD1
j_gene: TRBJ1-1
v_gene: TRBV15
abundance: few
CDR3aa: CATSSGRTGNTEAFF
CDR3nt: TGTGCCACCAGCAGTGGCCGGACAGGGAACACTGAAGCTTTCTTT

d_gene: TRBD1
j_gene: TRBJ1-6
v_gene: TRBV10-3
abundance: NA
CDR3aa: CAISEGGQGSSPLHF
CDR3nt: TGTGCCATCAGTGAGGGGGGACAGGGAAGTTCACCCCTCCACTTT

d_gene: NA
j_gene: TRBJ2-5
v_gene: TRBV5-1
abundance: NA
CDR3aa: CASSQREETQYF
CDR3nt: TGCGCCAGCAGTCAGCGGGAAGAGACCCAGTACTTC

d_gene: TRBD2
j_gene: TRBJ2-7
v_gene: TRBV11-2
abundance: NA
CDR3aa: CASSHWGSGRATNEQYF
CDR3nt: TGTGCCAGCAGCCATTGGGGTAGCGGGAGGGCCACGAACGAGCAGTACTTC

d_gene: NA
j_gene: TRBJ2-5
v_gene: TRBV7-8
abundance: few
CDR3aa: CASRKRFPVAETQYF
CDR3nt: TGTGCCAGCAGAAAAAGGTTCCCCGTAGCAGAGACCCAGTACTTC

d_gene: NA
j_gene: TRBJ1-4
v_gene: TRBV5-1
abundance: NA
CDR3aa: CASSDQPDVIKLFF
CDR3nt: TGCGCCAGCAGCGACCAGCCGGACGTGATTAAACTGTTTTTT

d_gene: TRBD2
j_gene: TRBJ2-5
v_gene: TRBV28
abundance: few
CDR3aa: CASSPGLGGQETQYF
CDR3nt: TGTGCCAGCAGTCCTGGACTAGGAGGTCAAGAGACCCAGTACTTC

d_gene: TRBD1
j_gene: TRBJ1-4
v_gene: TRBV6-5
abundance: once
CDR3aa: CASSARQGSNEKLFF
CDR3nt: TGTGCCAGCAGTGCCCGACAGGGCTCTAATGAAAAACTGTTTTTT

d_gene: NA
j_gene: TRBJ2-1
v_gene: TRBV6-4
abundance: NA
CDR3aa: CASRVREQFF
CDR3nt: TGTGCCAGCAGAGTTCGGGAGCAGTTCTTC

d_gene: NA
j_gene: TRBJ2-6
v_gene: TRBV7-2
abundance: few
CDR3aa: CASSLWVAGANVLTF
CDR3nt: TGTGCCAGCAGCTTATGGGTGGCTGGGGCCAACGTCCTGACTTTC

d_gene: TRBD2
j_gene: TRBJ2-3
v_gene: TRBV6-4
abundance: NA
CDR3aa: CASSGDGGATDTQYF
CDR3nt: TGTGCCAGCAGTGGTGACGGGGGGGCAACAGATACGCAGTATTTT

d_gene: NA
j_gene: TRBJ1-5
v_gene: TRBV7-2
abundance: few
CDR3aa: CASSFGRGNQPQHF
CDR3nt: TGTGCCAGCAGCTTTGGCAGGGGCAATCAGCCCCAGCATTTT

d_gene: NA
j_gene: TRBJ2-1
v_gene: TRBV6-6
abundance: NA
CDR3aa: CASSSYRDRRNEQFF
CDR3nt: TGTGCCAGCAGTTCGTACAGGGATAGAAGGAATGAGCAGTTCTTC

d_gene: NA
j_gene: TRBJ1-2
v_gene: TRBV19
abundance: NA
CDR3aa: CASSFTRDGNYGYTF
CDR3nt: TGTGCCAGTAGTTTTACTCGGGACGGCAACTATGGCTACACCTTC

d_gene: NA
j_gene: TRBJ2-5
v_gene: TRBV15
abundance: few
CDR3aa: CATSRGETGSETQYF
CDR3nt: TGTGCCACCAGCAGAGGGGAAACGGGGTCCGAGACCCAGTACTTC

d_gene: TRBD1
j_gene: TRBJ2-6
v_gene: TRBV28
abundance: NA
CDR3aa: CAIEGQRSSGANVLTF
CDR3nt: TGTGCCATCGAGGGACAGCGGAGCTCTGGGGCCAACGTCCTGACTTTC

d_gene: TRBD1
j_gene: TRBJ2-3
v_gene: TRBV27
abundance: NA
CDR3aa: CASSPRTGSTDTQYF
CDR3nt: TGTGCCAGCAGTCCCCGGACAGGGAGCACAGATACGCAGTATTTT

d_gene: NA
j_gene: TRBJ1-1
v_gene: TRBV25-1
abundance: NA
CDR3aa: CASSETGWIAFF
CDR3nt: TGTGCCAGCAGTGAAACAGGGTGGATAGCTTTCTTT

d_gene: TRBD1
j_gene: TRBJ2-2
v_gene: TRBV7-9
abundance: few
CDR3aa: CASSRTGGTGELFF
CDR3nt: TGTGCCAGCAGCAGGACAGGGGGCACCGGGGAGCTGTTTTTT

d_gene: TRBD1
j_gene: TRBJ1-3
v_gene: TRBV25-1
abundance: NA
CDR3aa: CASTPDRAHSGNTIYF
CDR3nt: TGTGCCAGCACCCCAGACAGGGCCCACTCTGGAAACACCATATATTTT

d_gene: NA
j_gene: TRBJ1-1
v_gene: TRBV2
abundance: few
CDR3aa: CASSPQGSGLTEAFF
CDR3nt: TGTGCCAGCAGCCCCCAGGGGAGCGGACTCACTGAAGCTTTCTTT

d_gene: NA
j_gene: TRBJ2-7
v_gene: TRBV29-1
abundance: NA
CDR3aa: CSVEVQGTYEQYF
CDR3nt: TGCAGCGTTGAGGTCCAGGGGACCTACGAGCAGTACTTC

d_gene: TRBD2
j_gene: TRBJ2-7
v_gene: TRBV5-1
abundance: few
CDR3aa: CASSIGRGQIAYEQYF
CDR3nt: TGCGCCAGCAGCATAGGGAGGGGCCAGATCGCCTACGAGCAGTACTTC

d_gene: TRBD2
j_gene: TRBJ2-5
v_gene: TRBV7-9
abundance: NA
CDR3aa: CASSQTSFQETQYF
CDR3nt: TGTGCCAGCAGCCAGACTAGCTTCCAAGAGACCCAGTACTTC

d_gene: TRBD1
j_gene: TRBJ1-1
v_gene: TRBV29-1
abundance: few
CDR3aa: CSVEPRDRDYSEAFF
CDR3nt: TGCAGCGTTGAACCCCGGGACAGGGATTATTCTGAAGCTTTCTTT

d_gene: TRBD1
j_gene: TRBJ1-3
v_gene: TRBV19
abundance: NA
CDR3aa: CASSLTGNPSGNTIYF
CDR3nt: TGTGCCAGCTCACTGACAGGGAACCCGTCTGGAAACACCATATATTTT

d_gene: NA
j_gene: TRBJ1-4
v_gene: TRBV11-2
abundance: NA
CDR3aa: CASSLHEKLFF
CDR3nt: TGTGCCAGCAGCTTACATGAAAAACTGTTTTTT

d_gene: TRBD2
j_gene: TRBJ2-3
v_gene: TRBV7-8
abundance: NA
CDR3aa: CASSEGRFSGRFTDTQYF
CDR3nt: TGTGCCAGCAGCGAGGGGCGTTTTAGCGGGAGGTTCACAGATACGCAGTATTTT

d_gene: NA
j_gene: TRBJ1-1
v_gene: TRBV5-4
abundance: few
CDR3aa: CASSMGQNTEAFF
CDR3nt: TGTGCCAGCAGCATGGGACAGAACACTGAAGCTTTCTTT

d_gene: TRBD1
j_gene: TRBJ2-7
v_gene: TRBV2
abundance: few
CDR3aa: CASREGQEAYEQYF
CDR3nt: TGTGCCAGCAGAGAGGGACAGGAAGCCTACGAGCAGTACTTC

d_gene: TRBD1
j_gene: TRBJ2-7
v_gene: TRBV18
abundance: few
CDR3aa: CASSPILGQASYEQYF
CDR3nt: TGTGCCAGCTCACCAATTTTGGGACAGGCTTCCTACGAGCAGTACTTC

d_gene: NA
j_gene: TRBJ2-7
v_gene: TRBV5-4
abundance: NA
CDR3aa: CASSTGTSYEQYF
CDR3nt: TGTGCCAGCAGCACCGGAACCTCCTACGAGCAGTACTTC

d_gene: NA
j_gene: TRBJ2-1
v_gene: TRBV7-6
abundance: NA
CDR3aa: CASSLGRGHYYNEQFF
CDR3nt: TGTGCCAGCAGCTTGGGACGGGGACACTACTACAATGAGCAGTTCTTC

d_gene: NA
j_gene: TRBJ1-3
v_gene: TRBV28
abundance: few
CDR3aa: CASNPGRWNTIYF
CDR3nt: TGTGCCAGCAACCCCGGACGGTGGAACACCATATATTTT

d_gene: NA
j_gene: TRBJ1-2
v_gene: TRBV28
abundance: few
CDR3aa: CASSPPEGYGYTF
CDR3nt: TGTGCCAGCAGTCCCCCGGAGGGCTATGGCTACACCTTC

d_gene: NA
j_gene: TRBJ2-1
v_gene: TRBV12-5
abundance: few
CDR3aa: CASGSPPVTEQFF
CDR3nt: TGTGCTAGTGGTTCCCCGCCCGTGACCGAGCAGTTCTTC

d_gene: NA
j_gene: TRBJ1-5
v_gene: TRBV4-3
abundance: few
CDR3aa: CASSQQGGNQPQHF
CDR3nt: TGCGCCAGCAGCCAACAGGGAGGGAACCAGCCCCAGCATTTT

d_gene: NA
j_gene: TRBJ2-5
v_gene: TRBV5-4
abundance: NA
CDR3aa: CASSVLRETQYF
CDR3nt: TGTGCCAGCAGCGTACTCAGGGAGACCCAGTACTTC

d_gene: TRBD2
j_gene: TRBJ2-2
v_gene: TRBV30
abundance: NA
CDR3aa: CALTRGLAGAYTGELFF
CDR3nt: TGTGCCTTAACCCGGGGACTAGCGGGGGCGTACACCGGGGAGCTGTTTTTT

d_gene: NA
j_gene: TRBJ2-1
v_gene: TRBV4-2
abundance: few
CDR3aa: CASSQGQAQNNNEQFF
CDR3nt: TGTGCCAGCAGCCAAGGGCAGGCGCAAAATAACAATGAGCAGTTCTTC

d_gene: TRBD1
j_gene: TRBJ1-2
v_gene: TRBV28
abundance: NA
CDR3aa: CASSSPSDRGAEGYTF
CDR3nt: TGTGCCAGCAGTTCCCCTTCGGACAGGGGAGCGGAAGGCTACACCTTC

d_gene: NA
j_gene: TRBJ1-3
v_gene: TRBV6-6
abundance: few
CDR3aa: CASSYSPNRGGNTIYF
CDR3nt: TGTGCCAGCAGTTACAGCCCCAATCGTGGAGGTAACACCATATATTTT

d_gene: NA
j_gene: TRBJ1-2
v_gene: TRBV25-1
abundance: NA
CDR3aa: CASSEHFRMRRYTF
CDR3nt: TGTGCCAGCAGTGAACACTTCAGGATGCGGCGCTACACCTTC

d_gene: NA
j_gene: TRBJ2-7
v_gene: TRBV7-2
abundance: few
CDR3aa: CASAPGPPYEQYF
CDR3nt: TGTGCCAGCGCACCGGGCCCCCCCTACGAGCAGTACTTC

d_gene: TRBD1
j_gene: TRBJ1-2
v_gene: TRBV5-4
abundance: NA
CDR3aa: CASSLGQGRDYTF
CDR3nt: TGTGCCAGCAGCCTGGGACAGGGGCGAGACTACACCTTC

d_gene: NA
j_gene: TRBJ2-3
v_gene: TRBV10-3
abundance: NA
CDR3aa: CAIGGTGTDTQYF
CDR3nt: TGTGCCATTGGGGGGACCGGCACAGATACGCAGTATTTT

d_gene: TRBD1
j_gene: TRBJ2-7
v_gene: TRBV28
abundance: few
CDR3aa: CASRGQTLGYEQYF
CDR3nt: TGTGCCAGCAGGGGACAGACCCTAGGATACGAGCAGTACTTC

d_gene: NA
j_gene: TRBJ2-7
v_gene: TRBV11-2
abundance: few
CDR3aa: CASSLGEKQYF
CDR3nt: TGTGCCAGCAGCTTAGGAGAGAAGCAGTACTTC

d_gene: NA
j_gene: TRBJ2-1
v_gene: TRBV7-2
abundance: few
CDR3aa: CASSFQGGRNNEQFF
CDR3nt: TGTGCCAGCAGCTTCCAAGGAGGCCGGAACAATGAGCAGTTCTTC

d_gene: NA
j_gene: TRBJ1-2
v_gene: TRBV18
abundance: few
CDR3aa: CASSPPGQAGYGYTF
CDR3nt: TGTGCCAGCTCACCACCGGGGCAGGCCGGTTATGGCTACACCTTC

d_gene: NA
j_gene: TRBJ1-2
v_gene: TRBV6-5
abundance: few
CDR3aa: CASSYSQGIPYGYTF
CDR3nt: TGTGCCAGCAGTTACTCTCAGGGCATCCCCTATGGCTACACCTTC